This TCR beta chain is drawn from a study of control samples from healthy donors and cancer patients. Data came from immunoSEQ multiplex PCR; TCRdb stores just in-frame clones and leaves some out. The profile shows 120,000 or so clones, around nine tenths of them singletons. Germline assignment: CDR1 KGHDR and CDR2 SFDVKD. V lost 4 bases and J lost 3, with 11 bases in between. The CDR3 has 14 amino acids. The source material was blood. This receptor was taken from a middle-aged man in good health. The rearrangement uses TRBV24-1 and TRBJ1-1, with D perhaps matching TRBD1 (6 bases). The CDR3 loop reads CATSDRTEHTEAFF. The CDR3 bases are TGTGCCACCAGTGACCGGACAGAGCACACTGAAGCTTTCTTT.